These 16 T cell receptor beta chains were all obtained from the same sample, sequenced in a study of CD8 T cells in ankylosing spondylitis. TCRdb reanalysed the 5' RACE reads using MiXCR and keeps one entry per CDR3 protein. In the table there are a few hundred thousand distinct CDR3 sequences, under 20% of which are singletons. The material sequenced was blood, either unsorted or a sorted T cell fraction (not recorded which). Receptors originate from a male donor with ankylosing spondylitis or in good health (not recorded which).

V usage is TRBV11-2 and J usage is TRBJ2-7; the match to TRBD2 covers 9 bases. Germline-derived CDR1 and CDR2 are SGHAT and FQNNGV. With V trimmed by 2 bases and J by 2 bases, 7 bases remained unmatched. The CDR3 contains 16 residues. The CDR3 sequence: CASSLRLAGPPYEQYF. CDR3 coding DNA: TGTGCCAGCAGCTTAAGGCTAGCGGGACCACCCTACGAGCAGTACTTC.

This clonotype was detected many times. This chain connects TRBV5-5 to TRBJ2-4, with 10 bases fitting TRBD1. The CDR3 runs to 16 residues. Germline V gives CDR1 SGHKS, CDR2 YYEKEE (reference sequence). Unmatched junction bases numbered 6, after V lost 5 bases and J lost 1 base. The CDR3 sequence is CASRPGTGAAKNIQYF. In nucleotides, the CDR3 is TGTGCCAGCAGACCCGGGACAGGGGCGGCCAAAAACATTCAGTACTTC.

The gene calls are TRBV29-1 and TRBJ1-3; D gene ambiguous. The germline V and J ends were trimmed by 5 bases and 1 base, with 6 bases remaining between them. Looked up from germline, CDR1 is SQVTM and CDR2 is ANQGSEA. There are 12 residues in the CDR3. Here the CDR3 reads CSVKRSGNTIYF. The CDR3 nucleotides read TGCAGCGTTAAAAGGTCTGGAAACACCATATATTTT.

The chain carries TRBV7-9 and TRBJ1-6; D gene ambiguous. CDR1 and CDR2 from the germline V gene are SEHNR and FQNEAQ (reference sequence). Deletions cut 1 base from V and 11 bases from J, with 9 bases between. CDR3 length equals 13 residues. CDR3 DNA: TGTGCCAGCAGCTTAGGGCGTCCGGCACCCCTCCACTTT. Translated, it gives CASSLGRPAPLHF. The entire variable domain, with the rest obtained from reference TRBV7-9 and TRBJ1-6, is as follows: DTGVSQNPRHKITKRGQNVTFRCDPISEHNRLYWYRQTLGQGPEFLTYFQNEAQLEKSRLLSDRFSAERPKGSFSTLEIQRTEQGDSAMYLCASSLGRPAPLHFGNGTRLTVT.

In nucleotides, the CDR3 is TGTGCCAGCAGCTTCCGGGACGGGGAATCCTACGAGCAGTACTTC. Amino acid sequence: CASSFRDGESYEQYF. The chain combines TRBV5-5 with TRBJ2-7, with D perhaps assigned TRBD1 or TRBD2 (5 bases each). This CDR3 is 15 amino acids long. Germline V gene lookup returns CDR1 SGHKS and CDR2 YYEKEE (reference sequence). V was trimmed by 2 bases and J by 1 base, leaving 13 bases between them.

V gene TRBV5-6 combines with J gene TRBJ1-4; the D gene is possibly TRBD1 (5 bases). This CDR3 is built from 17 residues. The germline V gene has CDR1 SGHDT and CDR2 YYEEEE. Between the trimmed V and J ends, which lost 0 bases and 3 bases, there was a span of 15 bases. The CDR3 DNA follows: TGTGCCAGCAGCTTGGGGGGCAGGGAACTATCTAATGAAAAACTGTTTTTT. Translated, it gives CASSLGGRELSNEKLFF.

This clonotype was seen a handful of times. The CDR3 sequence is CASSKTSGRPPAETQYF. CDR3 nucleotide sequence: TGTGCCAGCAGCAAGACTAGCGGGAGGCCACCCGCAGAGACCCAGTACTTC. The rearrangement links TRBV21-1 to TRBJ2-5; the table assigns TRBD2, which was not confirmed against the DNA. TRBV21-1 is shown as a pseudogene. The CDR3 sequence is 17 residues long.

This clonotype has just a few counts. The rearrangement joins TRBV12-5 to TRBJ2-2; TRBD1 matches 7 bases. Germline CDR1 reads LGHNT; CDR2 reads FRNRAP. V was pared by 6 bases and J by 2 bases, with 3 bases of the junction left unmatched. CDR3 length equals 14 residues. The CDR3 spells CASGQGVNTGELFF. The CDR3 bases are TGTGCTAGTGGCCAGGGGGTCAACACCGGGGAGCTGTTTTTT.

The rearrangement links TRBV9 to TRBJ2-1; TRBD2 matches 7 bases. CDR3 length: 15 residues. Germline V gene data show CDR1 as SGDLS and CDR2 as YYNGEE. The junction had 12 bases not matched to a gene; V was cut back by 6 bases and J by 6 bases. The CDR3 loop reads CASTPGLTPSNEQFF. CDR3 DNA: TGTGCCAGCACCCCGGGACTAACTCCCAGCAATGAGCAGTTCTTC.

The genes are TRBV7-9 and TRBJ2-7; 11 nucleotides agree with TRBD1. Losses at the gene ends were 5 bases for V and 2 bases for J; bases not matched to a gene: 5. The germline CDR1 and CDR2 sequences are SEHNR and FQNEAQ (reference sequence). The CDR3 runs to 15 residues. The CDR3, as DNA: TGTGCCAGCAGCGGGGACAGGGGGAAACCCTACGAGCAGTACTTC. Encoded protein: CASSGDRGKPYEQYF. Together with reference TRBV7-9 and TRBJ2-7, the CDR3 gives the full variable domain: DTGVSQNPRHKITKRGQNVTFRCDPISEHNRLYWYRQTLGQGPEFLTYFQNEAQLEKSRLLSDRFSAERPKGSFSTLEIQRTEQGDSAMYLCASSGDRGKPYEQYFGPGTRLTVT.

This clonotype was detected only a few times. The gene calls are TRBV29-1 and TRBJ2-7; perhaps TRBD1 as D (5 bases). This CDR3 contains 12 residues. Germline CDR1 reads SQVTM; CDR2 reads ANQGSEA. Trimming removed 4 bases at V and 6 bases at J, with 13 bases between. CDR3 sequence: CSVVPRAGEQYF. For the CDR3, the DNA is TGCAGCGTTGTCCCCAGGGCTGGCGAGCAGTACTTC.

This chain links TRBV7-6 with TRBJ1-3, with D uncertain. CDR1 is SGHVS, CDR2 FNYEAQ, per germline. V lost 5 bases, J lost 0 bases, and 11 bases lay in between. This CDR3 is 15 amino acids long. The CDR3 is CASSPDIFSGNTIYF. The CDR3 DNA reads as TGTGCCAGCAGCCCTGACATCTTCTCTGGAAACACCATATATTTT.

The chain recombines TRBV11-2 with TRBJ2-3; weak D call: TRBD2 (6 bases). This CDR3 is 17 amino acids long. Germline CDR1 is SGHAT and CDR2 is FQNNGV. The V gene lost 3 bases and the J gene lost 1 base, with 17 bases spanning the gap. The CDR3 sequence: CASSFEVVTGGTDTQYF. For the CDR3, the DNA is TGTGCCAGCAGCTTTGAGGTGGTGACGGGAGGCACAGATACGCAGTATTTT. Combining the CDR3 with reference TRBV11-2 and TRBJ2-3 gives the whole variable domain EAGVAQSPRYKIIEKRQSVAFWCNPISGHATLYWYQQILGQGPKLLIQFQNNGVVDDSQLPKDRFSAERLKGVDSTLKIQPAKLEDSAVYLCASSFEVVTGGTDTQYFGPGTRLTVL.

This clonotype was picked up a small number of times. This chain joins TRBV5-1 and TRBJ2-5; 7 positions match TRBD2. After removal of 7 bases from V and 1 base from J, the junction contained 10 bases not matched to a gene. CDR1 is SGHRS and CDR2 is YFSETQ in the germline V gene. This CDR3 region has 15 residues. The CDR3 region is CASSLEAGVQETQYF. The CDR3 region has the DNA TGCGCCAGCTCCCTCGAGGCGGGGGTCCAAGAGACCCAGTACTTC.

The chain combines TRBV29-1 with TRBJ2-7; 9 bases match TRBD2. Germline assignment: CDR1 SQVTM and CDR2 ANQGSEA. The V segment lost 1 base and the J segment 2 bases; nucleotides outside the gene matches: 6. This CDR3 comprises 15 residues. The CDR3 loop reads CSVEGIAGVPYEQYF. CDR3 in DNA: TGCAGCGTTGAAGGAATAGCGGGAGTTCCCTACGAGCAGTACTTC.

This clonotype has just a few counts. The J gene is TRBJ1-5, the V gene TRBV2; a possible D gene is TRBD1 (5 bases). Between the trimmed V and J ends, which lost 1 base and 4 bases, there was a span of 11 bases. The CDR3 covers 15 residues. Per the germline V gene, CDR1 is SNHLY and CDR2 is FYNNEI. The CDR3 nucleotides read TGTGCCAGCAGTGAAGGGGGCGGATATAATCAGCCCCAGCATTTT. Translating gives CASSEGGGYNQPQHF.